This is a list of T cell receptor beta chains from one sample in a study of long-term antiretroviral therapy in people with HIV. Sequenced by immunoSEQ multiplex PCR; TCRdb stores in-frame clones only, minus some. This sample yields around 37,000 clones, of which roughly 85% are seen a single time; 4.4% belongs to the top ten. Sequenced material: unsorted PBMCs, taken roughly 3.3 years after starting antiretroviral therapy. The receptor set was obtained from a man between 18 and 35 years old with HIV. Both conserved end residues are part of each CDR3. Each record gives: CDR3 DNA, CDR3 protein, D gene, V gene, J gene, clone size. A D gene is named only where the DNA matches it firmly. Some rows have no size entry. The others give once, few or many, or a class for an expanded clone.

TGTGCCAGCAGTGTTTACAGCCAAGAGACCCAGTACTTC	CASSVYSQETQYF	-	TRBV6-1	TRBJ2-5	-
TGTGCCAGCAGCCCCTCAATTGCGAACACTGAAGCTTTCTTT	CASSPSIANTEAFF	-	TRBV7-6	TRBJ1-1	-
TGTGCCAGCAGTTCGGGACAGGGGACCTATGGCTACACCTTC	CASSSGQGTYGYTF	TRBD1	TRBV27	TRBJ1-2	-
TGTGCCAGCAGTCCTTCCACCGGGCTAGCGCAATACGAGCAGTACTTC	CASSPSTGLAQYEQYF	-	TRBV27	TRBJ2-7	-
TGTGCCAGCAGCCCGGGACAGGGGAGAGAAAAACTGTTTTTT	CASSPGQGREKLFF	TRBD1	TRBV5-5	TRBJ1-4	-
TGCGCCAGCAGCCAAGTCCTCTTCAGGGTAGTGAACACTGAAGCTTTCTTT	CASSQVLFRVVNTEAFF	-	TRBV4-3	TRBJ1-1	-
TGTGCCAGCAGTAAGGGCACTGAAGCTTTCTTT	CASSKGTEAFF	-	TRBV6-1	TRBJ1-1	once
TGTGCCACCAGCAGGGGACAGGTGAACACCGGGGAGCTGTTTTTT	CATSRGQVNTGELFF	TRBD1	TRBV15	TRBJ2-2	-
TGTGCCAGCAGCTTAGGTGGAGGGAGGGATACGCAGTATTTT	CASSLGGGRDTQYF	-	TRBV7-9	TRBJ2-3	-
TGCGCCAGCAGCTTGCCCGGGGAGAGGCGCGAAGCTTTCTTT	CASSLPGERREAFF	-	TRBV5-1	TRBJ1-1	-
TGTGCCAGTAGTATAGGCGGGGGTTACACTGAAGCTTTCTTT	CASSIGGGYTEAFF	-	TRBV19	TRBJ1-1	-
TGTGCCAGCAGCGTAGACAGGGGAGGAGGCTTCGACGAGCAGTACTTC	CASSVDRGGGFDEQYF	-	TRBV9	TRBJ2-7	-
TGTGCCAGCAGCGTAGGGGACGTAAATGAGCAGTTCTTC	CASSVGDVNEQFF	-	TRBV9	TRBJ2-1	-
TGTGCCAGCAGCTTCGGACTAGCGGGGGGACCATACAATGAGCAGTTCTTC	CASSFGLAGGPYNEQFF	TRBD2	TRBV7-6	TRBJ2-1	once
TGTGCCAGCAGCGTCACAGGGTCCACTGAAGCTTTCTTT	CASSVTGSTEAFF	-	TRBV9	TRBJ1-1	-
TGTGCCAGCAGTTTAACGGTACAACTAGCGGGAGAAAGGAGCACCGGGGAGCTGTTTTTT	CASSLTVQLAGERSTGELFF	TRBD2	TRBV27	TRBJ2-2	-
TGTGCCAGCAGTTTATTAGGGGCCTCTAGGAGCAATCAGCCCCAGCATTTT	CASSLLGASRSNQPQHF	-	TRBV28	TRBJ1-5	-
TGTGCCAGTAGTTCCTTAAATCAGCCCCAGCATTTT	CASSSLNQPQHF	-	TRBV19	TRBJ1-5	few
TGCGCCAGCAGCTTCAGCGGGGGTTCCTACAATGAGCAGTTCTTC	CASSFSGGSYNEQFF	TRBD2	TRBV5-1	TRBJ2-1	-
TGTGCCAGCAGTACCATTGGACTAGCGGGAGACGCTGAGCAGTTCTTC	CASSTIGLAGDAEQFF	TRBD2	TRBV2	TRBJ2-1	-
TGTGCCAGCAGCCAGGGATTAGCGGGAGTAGGTGGTGAGCAGTTCTTC	CASSQGLAGVGGEQFF	TRBD2	TRBV14	TRBJ2-1	-
TGTGCCAGCAGCTTGGGGGCGGCAACCTACGAGCAGTACTTC	CASSLGAATYEQYF	-	TRBV5-6	TRBJ2-7	-
TGTGCCAGCAGCTTAGGCAGACCCATTAACTACGAGCAGTACTTC	CASSLGRPINYEQYF	-	TRBV5-8	TRBJ2-7	-
TGTGCCAGCAGCTTGGGACCAAACGATGAGCAGTTCTTC	CASSLGPNDEQFF	-	TRBV7-2	TRBJ2-1	-
TGTGCCAGCAGCTTGGACAGGGGGGACACCGGGGAGCTGTTTTTT	CASSLDRGDTGELFF	TRBD1	TRBV5-5	TRBJ2-2	-
TGTGCCAGCAGCTCTCCGGGACGGACGGCTGGAAACACCATATATTTT	CASSSPGRTAGNTIYF	-	TRBV28	TRBJ1-3	-
TGTGCCAGCAGTTACTCGGCCGGAAGGTGGGGCTACACCTTC	CASSYSAGRWGYTF	-	TRBV6-5	TRBJ1-2	-
TGTGCCAGCAGCGCCCAGGGGAATCAATACAATGAGCAGTTCTTC	CASSAQGNQYNEQFF	-	TRBV9	TRBJ2-1	few
TGTGCCATCGCGGGGGGCGAGCCCTTTAGCAATCAGCCCCAGCATTTT	CAIAGGEPFSNQPQHF	-	TRBV7-9	TRBJ1-5	-
TGTGCCAGCATTGCAGGGTATGTGGACTATGGCTACACCTTC	CASIAGYVDYGYTF	-	TRBV6-1	TRBJ1-2	-
TGTGCCAGCAGTTTCAGAGGGGTTCATGGCTACACCTTC	CASSFRGVHGYTF	-	TRBV27	TRBJ1-2	-
TGTGCCAGCAGCCCCGGTTGGACGGACTACGAGCAGTACTTC	CASSPGWTDYEQYF	-	TRBV11-2	TRBJ2-7	-
TGTGCCAGTAGTACCCAGGGTCAGGCAACCTATGGCTACACCTTC	CASSTQGQATYGYTF	-	TRBV19	TRBJ1-2	few
TGTGCCAGCCTCTATGGAGGGGGCCCCTATGGCTACACCTTC	CASLYGGGPYGYTF	TRBD1	TRBV2	TRBJ1-2	-
TGTGCCAGTACCCCGGCGGCGTTCACTGAAGCTTTCTTT	CASTPAAFTEAFF	-	TRBV19	TRBJ1-1	once
TGTACCAGCTCACCACGCCAGGACAGGGTGGACACCATATATTTT	CTSSPRQDRVDTIYF	TRBD1	TRBV18	TRBJ1-3	-
TGTGCCAGCAGCCCGACAGGGTTCAGCAATCAGCCCCAGCATTTT	CASSPTGFSNQPQHF	TRBD1	TRBV2	TRBJ1-5	-
TGTGCCAGCAGCTTGGACACGGGGGCTAATCAGCCCCAGCATTTT	CASSLDTGANQPQHF	-	TRBV5-5	TRBJ1-5	-
TGTGCCATCAGTGAGGCGACAGGGGACTATGGCTACACCTTC	CAISEATGDYGYTF	TRBD1	TRBV10-3	TRBJ1-2	-
TGTGCCAGCAGCTTAGCGGGACTGAACACTGAAGCTTTCTTT	CASSLAGLNTEAFF	-	TRBV7-9	TRBJ1-1	-
TGTGCCAGCAGCTTTCAAAGAGAGACCCAGTACTTC	CASSFQRETQYF	-	TRBV7-2	TRBJ2-5	-
TGCAGTGCTCGACGGGAGCATGCGCAGTATTTT	CSARREHAQYF	-	TRBV20-1	TRBJ2-3	-
TGTGCCAGCAGCTCAGAGGACTATGGCTACACCTTC	CASSSEDYGYTF	-	TRBV5-6	TRBJ1-2	-
TGTGCCAGCAGCTTAACTGACTCCTACGAGCAGTACTTC	CASSLTDSYEQYF	-	TRBV7-6	TRBJ2-7	-